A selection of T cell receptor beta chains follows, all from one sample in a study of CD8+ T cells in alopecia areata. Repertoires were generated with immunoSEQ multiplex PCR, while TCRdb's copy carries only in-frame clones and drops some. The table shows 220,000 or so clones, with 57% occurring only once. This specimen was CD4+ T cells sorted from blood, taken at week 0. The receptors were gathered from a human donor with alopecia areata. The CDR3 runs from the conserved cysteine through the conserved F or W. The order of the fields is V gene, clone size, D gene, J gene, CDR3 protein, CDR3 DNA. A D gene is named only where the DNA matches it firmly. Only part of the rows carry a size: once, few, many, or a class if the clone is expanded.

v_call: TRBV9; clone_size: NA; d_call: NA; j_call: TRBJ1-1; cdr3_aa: CASSVGGTTNTEAFF; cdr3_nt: TGTGCCAGCAGCGTAGGTGGGACTACGAACACTGAAGCTTTCTTT
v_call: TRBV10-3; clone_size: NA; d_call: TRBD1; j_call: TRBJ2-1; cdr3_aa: CAIRGDRHLYNEQFF; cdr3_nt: TGTGCCATCAGGGGGGACAGGCATCTTTACAATGAGCAGTTCTTC
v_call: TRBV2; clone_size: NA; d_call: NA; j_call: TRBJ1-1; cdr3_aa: CASSEVQGLTEAFF; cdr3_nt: TGTGCCAGCAGTGAAGTACAGGGATTGACTGAAGCTTTCTTT
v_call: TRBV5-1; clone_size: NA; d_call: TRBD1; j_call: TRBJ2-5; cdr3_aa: CASSLVTGGRETQYF; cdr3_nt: TGCGCCAGCAGCTTAGTGACAGGGGGCAGGGAGACCCAGTACTTC
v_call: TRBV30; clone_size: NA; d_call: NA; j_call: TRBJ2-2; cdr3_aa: CAWKSAASTGELFF; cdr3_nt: TGTGCCTGGAAGTCTGCCGCCTCTACCGGGGAGCTGTTTTTT
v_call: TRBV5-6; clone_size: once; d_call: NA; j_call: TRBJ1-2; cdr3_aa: CASSPRQALRRDGYTF; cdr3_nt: TGTGCCAGCAGCCCACGACAGGCCCTTCGGCGGGATGGCTACACCTTC
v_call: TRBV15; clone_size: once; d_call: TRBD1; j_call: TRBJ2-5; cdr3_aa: CATSRRWTGLQETQYF; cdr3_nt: TGTGCCACCAGCAGACGTTGGACAGGGCTGCAAGAGACCCAGTACTTC
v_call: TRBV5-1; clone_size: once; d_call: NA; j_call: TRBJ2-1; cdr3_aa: CASSPRYTMSHEQFF; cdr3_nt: TGCGCCAGCAGCCCCCGCTACACTATGTCCCATGAGCAGTTCTTC
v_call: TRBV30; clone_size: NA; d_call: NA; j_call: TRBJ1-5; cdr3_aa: CAWSQERFGRSNQPQHF; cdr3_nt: TGTGCCTGGAGTCAGGAACGTTTCGGGAGGAGCAATCAGCCCCAGCATTTT
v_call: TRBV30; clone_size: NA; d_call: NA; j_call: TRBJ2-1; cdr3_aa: CAWSGAGPSRDEQFF; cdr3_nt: TGTGCCTGGAGCGGAGCGGGCCCTTCAAGGGATGAGCAGTTCTTC
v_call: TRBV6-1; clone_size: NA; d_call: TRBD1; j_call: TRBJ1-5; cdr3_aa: CASSTTGTGSGPQHF; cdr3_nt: TGTGCCAGCAGTACCACCGGGACAGGGAGCGGGCCCCAGCATTTT
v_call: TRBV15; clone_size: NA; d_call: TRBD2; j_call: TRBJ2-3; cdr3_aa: CATSRDTGGDAQYF; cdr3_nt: TGTGCCACCAGCAGAGATACGGGGGGAGACGCGCAGTATTTT
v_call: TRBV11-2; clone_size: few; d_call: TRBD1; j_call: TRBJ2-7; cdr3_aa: CASSPQGVAYEQYF; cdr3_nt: TGTGCCAGCAGCCCGCAGGGGGTTGCCTACGAGCAGTACTTC
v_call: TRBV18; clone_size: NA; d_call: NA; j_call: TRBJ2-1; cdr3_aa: CASSPLRAAGDHEQFF; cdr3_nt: TGTGCCAGCTCACCACTTCGGGCGGCCGGAGACCATGAGCAGTTCTTC
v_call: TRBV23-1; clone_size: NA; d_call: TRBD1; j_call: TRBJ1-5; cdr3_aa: CASSQADRDPSNQPQHF; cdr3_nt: TGCGCCAGCAGTCAGGCCGACAGGGACCCATCCAATCAGCCCCAGCATTTT
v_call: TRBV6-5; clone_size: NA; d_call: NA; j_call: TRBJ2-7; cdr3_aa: CASSTSMGFEQYF; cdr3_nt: TGTGCCAGCAGCACATCCATGGGGTTCGAGCAGTACTTC
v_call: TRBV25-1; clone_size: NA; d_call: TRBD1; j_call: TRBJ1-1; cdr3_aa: CASRPGGTEAFF; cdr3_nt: TGTGCCAGCAGGCCAGGGGGCACTGAAGCTTTCTTT
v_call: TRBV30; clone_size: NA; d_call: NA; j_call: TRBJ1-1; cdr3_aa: CAWNKAGRMGTEAFF; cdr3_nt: TGTGCCTGGAATAAAGCAGGCAGGATGGGGACTGAAGCTTTCTTT
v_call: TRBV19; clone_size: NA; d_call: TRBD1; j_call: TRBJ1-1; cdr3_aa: CASGPSGQGLAEAFF; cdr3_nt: TGTGCCAGTGGGCCCTCGGGACAGGGCTTGGCTGAAGCTTTCTTT
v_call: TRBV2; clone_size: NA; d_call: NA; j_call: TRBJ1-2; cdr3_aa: CASSLPPGINYGYTF; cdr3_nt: TGTGCCAGCAGTCTTCCCCCGGGAATTAACTATGGCTACACCTTC
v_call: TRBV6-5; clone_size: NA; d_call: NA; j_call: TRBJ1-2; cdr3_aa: CASSYSLGPRNGYTF; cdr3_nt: TGTGCCAGCAGTTACTCTTTGGGGCCGAGGAATGGCTACACCTTC
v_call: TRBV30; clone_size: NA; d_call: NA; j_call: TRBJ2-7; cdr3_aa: CAWSVLGAGYEQYF; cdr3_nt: TGTGCCTGGAGTGTACTGGGCGCTGGCTACGAGCAGTACTTC
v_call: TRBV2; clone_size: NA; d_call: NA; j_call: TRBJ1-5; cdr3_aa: CASRALGAYSNQPQHF; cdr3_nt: TGTGCCAGCAGGGCCCTAGGGGCTTATAGCAATCAGCCCCAGCATTTT